A selection of T cell receptor beta chains follows, all from one sample in a study of blood T cells in healthy people across ages. From the 5' RACE reads, TCRdb called clonotypes with MiXCR, one entry per CDR3 protein. The sample holds over 1,500,000 distinct CDR3 sequences, approximately 39% seen once. The specimen sequenced was blood. The receptor source for this set is a human donor in good health. Each CDR3 is given with its conserved first and last residue. The D gene is left open where the match is weak. The size entry is marked missing in some rows and otherwise reads once, few, many or a size class.

>TRBV11-2|TRBJ2-7|TRBD1|-
TGTGCCAGCAGCTTAGTCGCAGGGGGTCTTTCCTACGAGCAGTACTTC
CASSLVAGGLSYEQYF
>TRBV29-1|TRBJ1-2|-|-
TGCAGCGTTGAAGGACAGAATGGCTACACCTTC
CSVEGQNGYTF
>TRBV4-3|TRBJ1-2|-|few
TGCGCCAGCAGCCCGACGGGGCAGCTCATTTACTATGGCTACACCTTC
CASSPTGQLIYYGYTF
>TRBV14|TRBJ2-1|-|-
TGTGCCAGCAGCCAAGTAGGGTCTCTAGGCAGGGTGGGCGATGAGCAGTTCTTC
CASSQVGSLGRVGDEQFF
>TRBV3-1|TRBJ1-2|TRBD1|-
TGTGCCAGCAGCCAAGACGGGACAGCTTTACCCTATGGCTACACCTTC
CASSQDGTALPYGYTF
>TRBV7-2|TRBJ1-2|TRBD1|-
TGTGCCAGCAGCTCAGCGACAGGGGGAATCTATGGCTACACCTTC
CASSSATGGIYGYTF
>TRBV4-1|TRBJ2-1|TRBD1|few
TGCGCCAGCAGCCAAGGTCCGGACAGGGGGCGTTACAAAAGCTCCTACAATGAGCAGTTCTTC
CASSQGPDRGRYKSSYNEQFF
>TRBV3-1|TRBJ2-1|-|few
TGTGCCAGCAGCCACCAGGGCCCCTCCTACAATGAGCAGTTCTTC
CASSHQGPSYNEQFF
>TRBV15|TRBJ1-2|-|few
TGTGCCACCAGCAGAGATCGGGGGGGCTATGGCTACACCTTC
CATSRDRGGYGYTF
>TRBV7-9|TRBJ2-5|TRBD2|-
TGTGCCAGCAGCCGGGTAGCGGGGGGGCCGTCCCAAGAGACCCAGTACTTC
CASSRVAGGPSQETQYF
>TRBV7-8|TRBJ2-4|TRBD2|-
TGTGCCAGCAGCCTAACGTCACTAGCGGTAAAAAACATTCAGTACTTC
CASSLTSLAVKNIQYF
>TRBV30|TRBJ2-7|-|many
TGTGCCTGGAGTAGGGTTAACGGGGGCGAGCAGTACTTC
CAWSRVNGGEQYF
>TRBV10-3|TRBJ1-2|-|-
TGTGCCATCAGTGACCCCCGGCGACTGGGAGGAGGAGGCTACACCTTC
CAISDPRRLGGGGYTF
>TRBV5-5|TRBJ1-2|-|few
TGTGCCAGCAGCTTGTCGCCAGGGATGGGAAACTATGGCTACACCTTC
CASSLSPGMGNYGYTF
>TRBV18|TRBJ1-4|-|few
TGTGCCAGCTCACCATTGTCAGGGATGCGCGGGGAACTGTTTTTT
CASSPLSGMRGELFF
>TRBV7-6|TRBJ2-6|-|few
TGTGCCAGCAGCTTACGCGGGACCCAGAGCTCTGGGGCCAACGTCCTGACTTTC
CASSLRGTQSSGANVLTF
>TRBV20-1|TRBJ1-6|-|few
TGCAGTGCTTCTGCCGGGGTTGGTAGTAATTCACCCCTCCACTTT
CSASAGVGSNSPLHF
>TRBV28|TRBJ1-2|-|-
TGTGCCGCCACACTCGGGACACCCCGCTATGGCTACACCTTC
CAATLGTPRYGYTF
>TRBV3-1|TRBJ2-1|TRBD2|-
TGTGCCAGCAGCCCGGGACTAGCGGGAGCGGATGAGCAGTTCTTC
CASSPGLAGADEQFF